The clone carrying this TCR beta chain was recorded a few times. Libraries were prepared by immunoSEQ multiplex PCR; TCRdb keeps only in-frame clonotypes and omits some of them. The data contain more than 15,000 clones, about 72% of them singletons. The sample belongs to a study of CXCR4 blockade with PD-1 therapy in pancreatic cancer. The sequence came from a human donor with pancreatic ductal adenocarcinoma. The sequencing input was tumor tissue.

The CDR3 DNA sequence: TGTGCCAGCAAAAGCCCACGACAGGGATTGAACACTGAAGCTTTCTTT. It specifies CASKSPRQGLNTEAFF. This rearrangement joins TRBV19 to TRBJ1-1; 7 positions agree with TRBD1. This CDR3 has 16 amino acids. The germline V gene has CDR1 LNHDA and CDR2 SQIVND (reference sequence). Trimming took 9 bases from V and 0 from J; bases not matched to a gene: 13.